One and the same sample provided the 21 T cell receptor beta chains below, sequenced in a study of cytomegalovirus exposure and HLA in healthy donors. The PCR used 60 Vbeta and 13 Jbeta primers. Profiled with immunoSEQ multiplex PCR; TCRdb holds only in-frame clones, not every one. The sample has some 70,000 clones; the top ten hold under 0.9%. The sample taken for sequencing was PBMCs. Receptor source: a boy younger than 18 in good health and CMV-seronegative.

The V call is TRBV9, the J call TRBJ2-3; D is unclear. This CDR3 comprises 13 residues. CDR1 and CDR2 (germline): SGDLS, YYNGEE. V was clipped by 1 base and J by 4 bases, with 7 bases between them. The CDR3 DNA reads as TGTGCCAGCAGCGTAACCCAGGCAGATACGCAGTATTTT. This codes for CASSVTQADTQYF.

This sequence joins TRBV5-4 and TRBJ2-5; 9 bases agree with TRBD2. The ends lost 4 bases at V and 4 bases at J; junction bases unmatched: 14. The length of the CDR3 is 17 residues. Germline values: CDR1 SGHNT, CDR2 YYREEE (reference sequence). CDR3 sequence reads: CASSSGGLAGVVETQYF. CDR3 DNA sequence: TGTGCCAGCAGCAGTGGTGGATTAGCGGGAGTGGTAGAGACCCAGTACTTC.

The V call is TRBV5-1, the J call TRBJ2-3; weak D call: TRBD2 (5 bases). Germline-derived CDR1 and CDR2 are SGHRS and YFSETQ. The CDR3 is 14 residues long. Between the trimmed V and J ends, which lost 0 bases and 4 bases, there was a span of 9 bases. This chain's CDR3 is CASSLELAPDTQYF. CDR3 nucleotides: TGCGCCAGCAGCTTGGAGCTAGCCCCAGATACGCAGTATTTT.

The rearrangement uses TRBV5-1 and TRBJ2-5; 8 nucleotides align to TRBD2. Per germline, CDR1 SGHRS and CDR2 YFSETQ. There are 17 residues in the CDR3. Germline trimming cut 4 bases from V and 1 base from J; bases unmatched to any gene: 12. CDR3 protein: CASSVGSGGTTQETQYF. CDR3 nucleotide sequence: TGCGCCAGCAGCGTGGGGAGCGGGGGCACAACCCAAGAGACCCAGTACTTC. Variable domain in full (rest from reference TRBV5-1 and TRBJ2-5): KAGVTQTPRYLIKTRGQQVTLSCSPISGHRSVSWYQQTPGQGLQFLFEYFSETQRNKGNFPGRFSGRQFSNSRSEMNVSTLELGDSALYLCASSVGSGGTTQETQYFGPGTRLLVL.

The chain uses TRBV6-1 and TRBJ1-2, with D possibly TRBD1 on 5 matching bases. V was pared by 8 bases and J by 3 bases, with 10 bases between. The CDR3 sequence is 12 residues long. Looked up from germline, CDR1 is MNHNS and CDR2 is SASEGT. CDR3 in amino acids: CASEDTYYGYTF. CDR3 sequence (DNA): TGTGCCAGCGAGGACACCTACTATGGCTACACCTTC.

CDR3 DNA sequence: TGCAGTGCTACGCGGACAGGTGAAGCTTTCTTT. The encoded protein is CSATRTGEAFF. The chain has TRBV20-1 and TRBJ1-1; 7 bases are a match to TRBD1. This CDR3 is 11 amino acids long. Trimming removed 4 bases from V and 7 bases from J; junction bases left unmatched: 3. CDR1 and CDR2 from the germline V gene are DFQATT and SNEGSKA (reference sequence).

The gene calls are TRBV5-6 and TRBJ2-1; 7 positions match TRBD2. The germline V gene has CDR1 SGHDT and CDR2 YYEEEE. V lost 0 bases, J lost 9 bases, and 9 bases stayed unmatched. There are 15 residues in the CDR3. The CDR3 here is CASSLDWRGYGEQFF. CDR3 DNA: TGTGCCAGCAGCTTGGATTGGCGGGGGTACGGTGAGCAGTTCTTC.

The J gene is TRBJ1-1, the V gene TRBV19; tentatively, D is TRBD1 (6 bases). CDR1 and CDR2 (germline): LNHDA, SQIVND (reference sequence). The CDR3 is made up of 16 amino acids. V was pared by 3 bases and J by 0 bases, with 14 bases between. The CDR3 DNA reads TGTGCCAGTAGTATGGGGTACAGGGCCTTGAACACTGAAGCTTTCTTT. It specifies CASSMGYRALNTEAFF.

The chain employs TRBV9 and TRBJ2-5; perhaps TRBD2 as D (6 bases). Germline V CDR1 and CDR2: SGDLS, YYNGEE. The CDR3 consists of 15 residues. The germline V and J ends were trimmed by 0 bases and 2 bases, with 11 bases remaining between them. The CDR3 reads CASSVGLEGQETQYF. The CDR3 DNA follows: TGTGCCAGCAGCGTAGGACTAGAGGGACAAGAGACCCAGTACTTC.

The chain uses TRBV9 and TRBJ1-5; 8 bases agree with TRBD1. Germline-derived CDR1 and CDR2 are SGDLS and YYNGEE. The V and J ends lost 7 bases and 6 bases, in that order; junction bases with no gene match: 6. The CDR3 has 13 amino acids. The CDR3: CASGQGAGQPQHF. The CDR3 DNA sequence: TGTGCCAGCGGCCAGGGGGCAGGTCAGCCCCAGCATTTT.

This sequence joins TRBV7-9 and TRBJ1-1; TRBD1 agrees at 8 bases. The CDR3 is made up of 14 amino acids. Germline V gene data show CDR1 as SEHNR and CDR2 as FQNEAQ (reference sequence). Unmatched junction bases numbered 8, after V lost 5 bases and J lost 6 bases. The CDR3 bases are TGTGCCAGCAGCCCGGAGACAGGGGTCCCTGAAGCTTTCTTT. Translation: CASSPETGVPEAFF. Based on the CDR3 plus reference TRBV7-9 and TRBJ1-1, the full variable domain is DTGVSQNPRHKITKRGQNVTFRCDPISEHNRLYWYRQTLGQGPEFLTYFQNEAQLEKSRLLSDRFSAERPKGSFSTLEIQRTEQGDSAMYLCASSPETGVPEAFFGQGTRLTVV.

This chain joins TRBV5-4 and TRBJ2-7; D remains ambiguous. V shed 0 bases and J shed 0 bases, with 10 bases lying between them. The CDR3 totals 15 residues. The germline V gene encodes CDR1 SGHNT and CDR2 YYREEE (reference sequence). As DNA, the CDR3 is TGTGCCAGCAGCTTGGAAATTGGCAGCTCCTACGAGCAGTACTTC. It yields the protein CASSLEIGSSYEQYF.

The V call is TRBV30, the J call TRBJ1-4, with 7 bases that match TRBD1. CDR1 and CDR2 from the germline V gene are GTSNPN and SVGIG (reference sequence). V lost 7 bases to trimming and J lost 0 bases; unmatched junction nucleotides: 14. This CDR3 has 17 amino acids. CDR3 DNA: TGTGCCTACCAACACATCAGGGGGAAAGCAACTAATGAAAAACTGTTTTTT. This translates into CAYQHIRGKATNEKLFF.

The chain has TRBV25-1 and TRBJ1-2, with TRBD1 as a possible D gene (6 bases). V lost 4 bases and J lost 0, with 9 bases in between. Germline lookup yields CDR1 MGHDK and CDR2 SYGVNS. The CDR3 covers 14 residues. CDR3 DNA sequence: TGTGCCAGCAGTGGGGGGCTATCTAACTATGGCTACACCTTC. Protein sequence: CASSGGLSNYGYTF.

This chain joins TRBV7-8 and TRBJ2-7; a weak D match, TRBD2 (6 bases). The V end was cut by 4 bases, the J end by 6 bases, with 10 bases between. The germline V gene encodes CDR1 SGHVS and CDR2 FQNEAQ. The CDR3 totals 12 residues. Here the CDR3 reads CASSSGDFEQYF. The DNA for the CDR3 is TGTGCCAGCAGCTCGGGGGACTTCGAGCAGTACTTC.

The chain recombines TRBV6-1 with TRBJ2-1, with 12 positions matching TRBD2. The CDR3 runs to 15 residues. Germline V lookup: CDR1 MNHNS, CDR2 SASEGT. The junction had 4 bases not matched to a gene; V was cut back by 2 bases and J by 8 bases. The CDR3 is CASSEYLAGGDEQFF. The CDR3 DNA reads as TGTGCCAGCAGTGAATACCTAGCGGGAGGGGATGAGCAGTTCTTC.

This chain connects TRBV18 to TRBJ1-2; D is undetermined. Germline loops: CDR1 KGHSH, CDR2 LQKENI. V was trimmed by 0 bases and J by 6 bases, leaving 17 bases between them. The CDR3 covers 16 residues. CDR3 DNA: TGTGCCAGCTCACCACCCGGCGGAGGCTCGAGCAATGGCTACACCTTC. Its protein is CASSPPGGGSSNGYTF.

The chain links TRBV6-4 to TRBJ2-7; 8 bases line up with TRBD2. The CDR3 sequence is 15 residues long. Germline CDR1 and CDR2: MRHNA and SNTAGT. Trimming removed 8 bases from V and 2 bases from J; junction bases left unmatched: 11. CDR3 loop: CASRQEGAGAYEQYF. CDR3 sequence (DNA): TGTGCCAGCCGCCAAGAGGGAGCGGGAGCCTACGAGCAGTACTTC.

The chain joins TRBV6-5 to TRBJ1-5; D remains ambiguous. V was trimmed by 4 bases and J by 4 bases, leaving 5 bases between them. Germline CDR1 reads MNHEY; CDR2 reads SVGAGI. The CDR3 is 12 amino acids. In DNA, the CDR3 is TGTGCCAGCAGTTCAGTTAATCAGCCCCAGCATTTT. Protein sequence: CASSSVNQPQHF.

The chain employs TRBV7-2 and TRBJ2-5, with 8 bases lining up with TRBD1. Trimming at V came to 5 bases and at J to 3 bases, leaving 2 bases not matched to a gene. Germline lookup yields CDR1 SGHTA and CDR2 FQGNSA. The CDR3 totals 13 residues. The DNA for the CDR3 is TGTGCCAGCAGCCAGGACAGGGAAGAGACCCAGTACTTC. Translation gives CASSQDREETQYF.

The chain employs TRBV5-1 and TRBJ2-7, with a tentative D call TRBD1 (5 bases). The ends were cut back, 4 bases at V and 2 bases at J, with 16 bases in the middle. The CDR3 totals 15 residues. Germline CDR1 SGHRS, CDR2 YFSETQ. CDR3 protein: CASSRTPKSPYEQYF. The CDR3 DNA sequence: TGCGCCAGCAGCCGGACACCAAAATCTCCCTACGAGCAGTACTTC.